This T cell receptor (beta chain) emerged from a study of control samples from healthy donors and cancer patients (dated by TCRdb to about 2020). Libraries came from the immunoSEQ multiplex PCR assay. Entries here come from immuneACCESS through TCRdb and include only in-frame sequences with V and J called. Some clones fail to appear in such tables; in the studies checked, an unresolved V gene covers under half of the shortfall, and the cause of the remainder is unknown. Across this sample there are approximately 80,000 clones, with roughly 91% seen only once. The ten top clones hold 15% to 18% of the sample. This clone was counted a single time. The antigen it recognizes is unknown. No base quality values were provided; no much bigger clone lies one nucleotide off. This TCR was recovered from a man under 40 in good health. The sample was blood.

The sequenced DNA is TGTGCCAGCAGTGTCGGGACTAGAGCCTACGAGCAGTACTTC. This yields the protein CASSVGTRAYEQYF. The sequence joins TRBV2 to TRBJ2-7; 8 middle bases align to TRBD2. Spanning cysteine to phenylalanine, the CDR3 consists of 14 amino acids. Only the CDR3 portion is preserved as DNA: 42 bases, with reading frame beginning at the first base. The junction shows trimming of 4 bases on V and 2 bases on J, and the gene matches do not reach 4 bases of it. Taken from the germline V gene, the CDR1 and CDR2 loops are SNHLY and FYNNEI.